This T cell receptor (beta chain) was observed in a study of naive and memory T cell subsets. There are a few counts of this clonotype. The beta constant-region primer was an equimolar mix of two oligonucleotides covering TRBC1 and TRBC2. Ligated cDNA was amplified by four rounds of PCR with nested alpha and beta constant-region primers and SP2. MiXCR was run by TCRdb on the UMI-ligation and nested PCR reads, yielding one entry per CDR3 protein. Of over 65,000 distinct CDR3 sequences listed, about 9.9% were seen once; the top ten hold 0.95% to 1.5%. CMV status came from CD4+ T cell IFNgamma after overnight CMV lysate stimulation of fresh PBMCs. Trimming left V 5 bases short and J 3 bases short, with 13 bases between. CDR1 is MDHEN and CDR2 is SYDVKM in the germline V gene. This CDR3 is 14 amino acids long.

The sequenced sample consisted of naive CD8+ T cells from blood. This clonotype originated in a human donor in good health. V gene TRBV28 combines with J gene TRBJ1-1; no clear D gene. The CDR3 bases are TGTGCCAGCAGTCGAGACATAAGGGACACTGAAGCTTTCTTT. Protein product: CASSRDIRDTEAFF. Complete variable domain (other parts from reference TRBV28 and TRBJ1-1): DVKVTQSSRYLVKRTGEKVFLECVQDMDHENMFWYRQDPGLGLRLIYFSYDVKMKEKGDIPEGYSVSREKKERFSLILESASTNQTSMYLCASSRDIRDTEAFFGQGTRLTVV.